One sample yielded the 6 T cell receptor beta chains listed below, sequenced in a study of blood T cell repertoires in COVID-19. Data came from immunoSEQ multiplex PCR; TCRdb stores just in-frame clones and leaves some out. The sample records about 200,000 clones, roughly 82% being singletons. The sequencing sample was made of peripheral blood. The source is a man aged 50 or older with active or convalescent COVID-19.

The chain uses TRBV13 and TRBJ1-3; D may be TRBD1 (5 bases). CDR1 and CDR2 from the germline V gene are PRHDT and FYEKMQ (reference sequence). The CDR3 is made up of 14 amino acids. Trimming stripped 1 base from V and 3 bases from J, with 7 bases between. CDR3 sequence: CASSLEGVGNTIYF. The CDR3 coding sequence is TGTGCCAGCAGCTTAGAAGGGGTTGGAAACACCATATATTTT.

The chain carries TRBV21-1 and TRBJ2-7; TRBD1 is the table's D call, not checked against the DNA. TRBV21-1 is a pseudogene locus. The CDR3 sequence is 17 residues long. In DNA, the CDR3 is TGTGCCAGCAGCAAAATCCTGACAGGGCCCCCCTCCTACGAGCAGTACGTC. As protein: CASSKILTGPPSYEQYV.

The rearrangement links TRBV18 to TRBJ2-3; a possible D gene is TRBD1 (6 bases). Germline V gives CDR1 KGHSH, CDR2 LQKENI. The V end lost 6 bases, the J end lost 1 base, and 17 bases lay between the germline ends. The CDR3 sequence is 16 residues long. The CDR3 here is CASSQPQGGGTDTQYF. CDR3 bases: TGTGCCAGCTCCCAACCACAGGGTGGGGGCACAGATACGCAGTATTTT.

CDR3 loop: CASSPTSIYGYTF. The CDR3 bases are TGTGCCAGCAGCCCGACATCTATCTATGGCTACACCTTC. The chain joins TRBV3-1 (or the pseudogene TRBV3-2) to TRBJ1-2; D gene unclear. Per germline, CDR1 LGHDT and CDR2 YNNKEL (reference sequence). CDR3 length: 13 residues. V was cut by 4 bases and J by 4 bases, with 10 bases left in between.

The genes are TRBV19 and TRBJ1-1, with TRBD1 matching 7 bases. Germline V CDR1 and CDR2: LNHDA, SQIVND (reference sequence). V shed 6 bases and J 4 bases; nucleotides not matched to a gene: 5. The CDR3 runs 13 residues. Here the CDR3 DNA reads TGTGCCAGTAGCACTACAGGGGCCACTGAAGCTTTCTTT. As protein: CASSTTGATEAFF.

The rearrangement links TRBV7-2 to TRBJ1-6; D might be TRBD1 (5 bases). V shed 4 bases and J shed 6 bases, with 16 bases lying between them. This CDR3 is built from 16 residues. Germline V gene sequence: CDR1 SGHTA, CDR2 FQGNSA. This chain's CDR3 is CASSSRTSGVNSPLHF. CDR3 nucleotide sequence: TGTGCCAGCAGCTCCCGGACATCCGGAGTTAATTCACCCCTCCACTTT.